This TCR beta chain was observed in a study of neurological immune-mediated disorders (dated by TCRdb to the late 2010s). About the investigation overall: Peripheral blood TCR-beta repertoires from patients with HTLV-I-associated myelopathy (HAM/TSP), patients with multiple sclerosis, and healthy controls were compared in the study using UMI-based sequencing. Technical triplicate libraries were sequenced to precisely calculate how much the frequency of each individual clone varied. Alongside PBMC samples, the set of some 97 TCR-beta libraries contained longitudinal samples, technical triplicates, and paired CD4+ and CD8+ T-cell subsets that had been sorted. The cohort was made up of some 70 subjects, consisting of 14 HAM/TSP patients, some 34 multiple sclerosis patients and some 20 healthy controls. The paper's findings and limits, for the study overall: No identical CDR3 amino acid sequences were found to be shared among expanded clones across subjects, suggesting that TCR-beta repertoires were private in all groups. TCR clonal expansion was greatest in HAM/TSP patients and smallest in MS patients, who ranked below even healthy controls.

To synthesize cDNA, template-switch 5'RACE was performed with a primer carrying a 10-nucleotide random unique molecular identifier so that each TCR transcript was tagged. Every sequencing run yielded over 160 million TCR-beta sequences covering 15-18 subjects. The RNeasy kit was used for extraction of total RNA. The KAPA Real-time Library Amplification kit was used to amplify TCR-beta VDJ regions with primers for the TCR constant region and the 5'RACE anchor. Sample indexes and Illumina adaptors were added in a first PCR, and a second PCR then increased library yield. After Ampure bead purification, the roughly 650 bp TCR product was size-selected on a 2% E-gel SizeSelection system. Before pooling, library quality was assessed on a Bioanalyzer, concentration was determined with Qubit, and library quantification was performed with the Kapa Library Quantification kit. An Illumina HiSeq 2500 was used to sequence the libraries paired-end at 2 x 150 bp. To increase sequence diversity, about 25-31% phiX was spiked into each library pool. The authors' analysis ran thus. Quality-filtered reads were processed with the UMI-based MiGEC pipeline, which removed over 80% of raw TCR sequences during error correction. IMGT germline references were used for aligning VDJ genes, and each clonotype was defined as a unique CDR3 amino acid sequence together with its V-J genes. Clonal expansion, Shannon diversity and CDR3 relatedness (CalcPairwiseDistances, ClusterSamples) were evaluated with VDJtools, and phylogenetic trees were built with CLCbio workbench. Expanded clones were defined as having at least 8 unique UMIs, based on coefficient-of-variation modelling across technical triplicates. TCRdb cleaned the public reads at Q25 with fastp, built clones with MiXCR and kept in-frame beta chains. Under each unique CDR3 protein, matching rows form one entry showing the most common genes and DNA. The V and J calls and clone size come from TCRdb's table, not from the authors' own analysis. In all, the sample holds more than 55,000 distinct CDR3 sequences, and approximately 25% of those were seen once. The top ten clones comprise 4.6% of the sample.

The sample's time point label, in plain terms: technical triplicate 2. For the unsorted PBMC libraries, 2 million PBMCs were stored in RNAlater at -80 degrees C until RNA extraction and were used to generate the libraries. Peripheral blood underwent Ficoll-Hypaque density gradient centrifugation to isolate PBMCs, which were then cryopreserved in liquid nitrogen. Of note for this clonotype: Its antigen target is currently unknown. Base quality data are lacking; no much larger clone is found one base away.

The source material was PBMCs. The TCR comes from a man aged 55 to 70 with HTLV-1-associated myelopathy (HAM/TSP).

The CDR3 in this case is CSGRLAGENNEQFF. The DNA sequence follows: TGCAGCGGGCGACTAGCGGGAGAGAACAATGAGCAGTTCTTC. The chain is assembled from TRBV29-1 and TRBJ2-1, and TRBD2 matches 12 of the central bases. From V the trimming removes 7 bases and from J it removes 5 bases, while the gene matches leave 6 bases of the junction unaccounted for. Per the germline V gene, SQVTM is the CDR1 and ANQGSEA is the CDR2. Including cysteine and phenylalanine, the CDR3 has 14 amino acids. Only the CDR3 DNA is retained, 42 bases long and in frame from the first base.